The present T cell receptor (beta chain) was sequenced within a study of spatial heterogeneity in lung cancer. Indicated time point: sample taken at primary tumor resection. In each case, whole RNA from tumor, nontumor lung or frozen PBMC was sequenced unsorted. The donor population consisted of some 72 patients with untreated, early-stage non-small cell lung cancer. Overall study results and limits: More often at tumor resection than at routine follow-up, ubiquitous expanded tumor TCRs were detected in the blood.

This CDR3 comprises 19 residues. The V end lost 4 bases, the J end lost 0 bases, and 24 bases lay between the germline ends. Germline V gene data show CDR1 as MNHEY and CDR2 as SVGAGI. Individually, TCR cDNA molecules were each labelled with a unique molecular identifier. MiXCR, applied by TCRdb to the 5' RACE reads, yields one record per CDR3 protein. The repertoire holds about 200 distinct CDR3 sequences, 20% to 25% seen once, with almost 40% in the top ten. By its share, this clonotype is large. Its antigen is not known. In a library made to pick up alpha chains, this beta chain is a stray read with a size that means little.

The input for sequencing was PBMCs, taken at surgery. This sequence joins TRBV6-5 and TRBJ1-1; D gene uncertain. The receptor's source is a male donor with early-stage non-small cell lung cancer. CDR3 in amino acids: CASSLFAGSRWSMNTEAFF. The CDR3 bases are TGTGCCAGCAGTTTATTCGCGGGGAGTCGGTGGTCCATGAACACTGAAGCTTTCTTT.